These T cell receptor beta chains were read from a single sample in a study of T cells in localized non-small cell lung cancer. Data came from immunoSEQ multiplex PCR; TCRdb stores just in-frame clones and leaves some out. This sample yields about 59,000 clones, of which roughly nine tenths are seen a single time; roughly 21% belongs to the top ten. This material consisted of peripheral blood, taken before any cancer treatment. These receptors were taken from a man aged 35 to 70 with stage I lung adenocarcinoma. Both conserved end residues are part of each CDR3. Fields, in order: D gene, clone size, J gene, V gene, CDR3 protein, CDR3 DNA. The D gene is left open where the match is weak. Not every row has a clone size; where given, it reads once, few, many or a size class.

D: .; size: .; J: TRBJ1-1; V: TRBV9; CDR3: CASSVAGGLPPGAFF; DNA: TGTGCCAGCAGCGTAGCTGGCGGCCTACCGCCCGGAGCTTTCTTT
D: .; size: .; J: TRBJ2-2; V: TRBV6-1; CDR3: CASSDAIIPGELFF; DNA: TGTGCCAGCAGTGATGCTATTATTCCCGGGGAGCTGTTTTTT
D: .; size: once; J: TRBJ2-2; V: TRBV5-4; CDR3: CASSLYAGAGELFF; DNA: TGTGCCAGCAGCTTGTACGCGGGTGCCGGGGAGCTGTTTTTT
D: .; size: few; J: TRBJ2-1; V: TRBV5-1; CDR3: CASSLSMGVAVEQFF; DNA: TGCGCCAGCAGCCTCTCGATGGGAGTGGCCGTCGAGCAGTTCTTC
D: TRBD1; size: .; J: TRBJ2-1; V: TRBV7-9; CDR3: CASSHNPGTGYNEQFF; DNA: TGTGCCAGCAGCCATAACCCCGGGACAGGGTACAATGAGCAGTTCTTC
D: .; size: .; J: TRBJ2-7; V: TRBV10-3; CDR3: CAITRGQGGEQYF; DNA: TGTGCCATCACACGGGGACAAGGAGGAGAGCAGTACTTC
D: TRBD1; size: .; J: TRBJ2-7; V: TRBV30; CDR3: CAWSLRQGLLTYEQYF; DNA: TGTGCCTGGAGTCTTCGACAGGGCCTCCTAACCTACGAGCAGTACTTC
D: TRBD2; size: .; J: TRBJ2-7; V: TRBV5-1; CDR3: CASSPPTSGRANEQYF; DNA: TGCGCCAGCAGTCCGCCGACTAGCGGGAGGGCGAATGAGCAGTACTTC
D: .; size: few; J: TRBJ2-1; V: TRBV7-2; CDR3: CASSLEDGTYNEQFF; DNA: TGTGCCAGCAGCTTGGAGGACGGCACTTACAATGAGCAGTTCTTC
D: TRBD2; size: once; J: TRBJ2-7; V: TRBV4-2; CDR3: CASSQGVSGVGIHEQYF; DNA: TGTGCCAGCAGCCAAGGAGTGAGCGGGGTGGGTATCCACGAGCAGTACTTC
D: TRBD1; size: .; J: TRBJ1-6; V: TRBV30; CDR3: CAWIRGTANSPLHF; DNA: TGTGCCTGGATCCGCGGGACAGCCAATTCACCCCTCCACTTT
D: .; size: few; J: TRBJ2-1; V: TRBV10-1; CDR3: CASSESEATEQFF; DNA: TGCGCCAGCAGTGAGTCCGAAGCGACCGAGCAGTTCTTC
D: .; size: once; J: TRBJ2-7; V: TRBV7-2; CDR3: CASSLGLGSYEQYF; DNA: TGTGCCAGCAGCTTAGGTTTGGGTTCCTACGAGCAGTACTTC
D: .; size: .; J: TRBJ1-1; V: TRBV27; CDR3: CASSSGLQNTEAFF; DNA: TGTGCCAGCAGTTCAGGGCTACAGAACACTGAAGCTTTCTTT
D: TRBD1; size: .; J: TRBJ2-7; V: TRBV7-3; CDR3: CASSLLGAGGTTEQYF; DNA: TGTGCCAGCAGCTTACTCGGAGCAGGGGGTACAACCGAGCAGTACTTC
D: .; size: .; J: TRBJ2-1; V: TRBV7-2; CDR3: CASSKAYSEQFF; DNA: TGTGCCAGCAGCAAGGCTTATTCGGAGCAGTTCTTC
D: TRBD1; size: .; J: TRBJ1-1; V: TRBV14; CDR3: CASSLGQGTEAFF; DNA: TGTGCCAGCAGCCTCGGACAGGGGACTGAAGCTTTCTTT
D: .; size: .; J: TRBJ2-6; V: TRBV29-1; CDR3: CSVEDPNSGANVLTF; DNA: TGCAGCGTTGAAGATCCTAATTCTGGGGCCAACGTCCTGACTTTC
D: .; size: .; J: TRBJ2-3; V: TRBV7-9; CDR3: CASSPRFQGKESADTQYF; DNA: TGTGCCAGCAGCCCGCGCTTTCAGGGGAAGGAGTCAGCAGATACGCAGTATTTT
D: TRBD1; size: .; J: TRBJ1-3; V: TRBV7-9; CDR3: CASSPGGGGNTIYF; DNA: TGTGCCAGCAGCCCAGGGGGCGGCGGAAACACCATATATTTT
D: .; size: once; J: TRBJ1-1; V: TRBV13; CDR3: CASSHRNTEAFF; DNA: TGTGCCAGCAGCCACAGGAACACTGAAGCTTTCTTT
D: .; size: .; J: TRBJ2-5; V: TRBV5-5; CDR3: CASSWRETQYF; DNA: TGTGCCAGCAGCTGGCGGGAGACCCAGTACTTC
D: TRBD2; size: .; J: TRBJ2-3; V: TRBV7-7; CDR3: CASSKGLAAADTQYF; DNA: TGTGCTAGCAGTAAAGGACTAGCGGCAGCAGATACGCAGTATTTT
D: .; size: few; J: TRBJ2-2; V: TRBV7-6; CDR3: CASSRGSGKNTGELFF; DNA: TGTGCCAGCAGCCGAGGTTCGGGGAAGAACACCGGGGAGCTGTTTTTT
D: .; size: .; J: TRBJ1-2; V: TRBV5-6; CDR3: CASSLGRAPRIYGYTF; DNA: TGTGCCAGCAGCTTGGGCAGGGCCCCACGAATCTATGGCTACACCTTC
D: .; size: .; J: TRBJ1-1; V: TRBV30; CDR3: CAWRRDFEAFF; DNA: TGTGCCTGGAGACGGGACTTTGAAGCTTTCTTT
D: TRBD2; size: .; J: TRBJ2-7; V: TRBV4-1; CDR3: CASSRPGLDSYEQYF; DNA: TGCGCCAGCAGCCGCCCGGGACTAGACTCCTACGAGCAGTACTTC
D: .; size: .; J: TRBJ2-7; V: TRBV6-5; CDR3: CASSYLYEQYF; DNA: TGTGCCAGCAGTTACCTATACGAGCAGTACTTC
D: .; size: .; J: TRBJ2-1; V: TRBV9; CDR3: CASSVDGNSYNEQFF; DNA: TGTGCCAGCAGCGTAGACGGGAACTCCTACAATGAGCAGTTCTTC
D: .; size: once; J: TRBJ1-4; V: TRBV7-8; CDR3: CASSGESEKLFF; DNA: TGTGCCAGCAGCGGGGAGTCCGAAAAACTGTTTTTT
D: TRBD2; size: .; J: TRBJ2-1; V: TRBV28; CDR3: CASMVREGNNEQFF; DNA: TGTGCCAGCATGGTGCGGGAGGGCAACAATGAGCAGTTCTTC
D: TRBD2; size: .; J: TRBJ2-1; V: TRBV5-1; CDR3: CASSRSGTSNNEQFF; DNA: TGCGCCAGCAGCAGATCCGGGACTAGTAACAATGAGCAGTTCTTC
D: .; size: .; J: TRBJ2-5; V: TRBV7-6; CDR3: CASSLERERETQYF; DNA: TGTGCCAGCAGCTTAGAACGGGAGAGAGAGACCCAGTACTTC
D: TRBD1; size: .; J: TRBJ2-7; V: TRBV18; CDR3: CASSPAGTGTYEQYF; DNA: TGTGCCAGCTCACCGGCCGGGACAGGGACCTACGAGCAGTACTTC
D: .; size: .; J: TRBJ1-2; V: TRBV10-1; CDR3: CASSEGLRLIYGYTF; DNA: TGCGCCAGCAGTGAGGGACTTAGACTTATCTATGGCTACACCTTC
D: TRBD1; size: once; J: TRBJ1-1; V: TRBV29-1; CDR3: CSGARDRGTEAFF; DNA: TGCAGCGGGGCCCGGGACAGGGGTACTGAAGCTTTCTTT
D: TRBD1; size: .; J: TRBJ2-7; V: TRBV9; CDR3: CASSVGGGQGYEQYF; DNA: TGTGCCAGCAGCGTAGGGGGAGGACAGGGCTACGAGCAGTACTTC
D: TRBD1; size: medium-sized; J: TRBJ1-4; V: TRBV6-1; CDR3: CASSEGQGAEKLFF; DNA: TGTGCCAGCAGTGAAGGACAGGGGGCTGAAAAACTGTTTTTT
D: TRBD1; size: .; J: TRBJ1-5; V: TRBV19; CDR3: CASSSGQGGKPQHF; DNA: TGTGCCAGTAGTTCCGGACAGGGAGGGAAGCCCCAGCATTTT
D: TRBD1; size: .; J: TRBJ2-2; V: TRBV5-1; CDR3: CASSFTGGPGELFF; DNA: TGCGCCAGCAGCTTCACAGGGGGCCCCGGGGAGCTGTTTTTT
D: .; size: .; J: TRBJ2-2; V: TRBV7-7; CDR3: CASSSLTGELFF; DNA: TGTGCTAGCAGCTCCCTTACCGGGGAGCTGTTTTTT
D: .; size: .; J: TRBJ2-7; V: TRBV2; CDR3: CASSTDSYEQYF; DNA: TGTGCCAGCAGTACGGACAGCTACGAGCAGTACTTC
D: TRBD2; size: .; J: TRBJ2-1; V: TRBV7-9; CDR3: CASRLASLAGGEQFF; DNA: TGTGCCAGCAGGCTAGCATCGCTAGCGGGAGGGGAGCAGTTCTTC
D: TRBD1; size: once; J: TRBJ1-4; V: TRBV7-9; CDR3: CATRQGFNEKLFF; DNA: TGTGCCACCCGACAGGGGTTTAATGAAAAACTGTTTTTT
D: .; size: .; J: TRBJ2-7; V: TRBV28; CDR3: CASAESSYEQYF; DNA: TGTGCCAGCGCTGAGAGCTCCTACGAGCAGTACTTC
D: .; size: .; J: TRBJ2-1; V: TRBV19; CDR3: CASRGATGVEQFF; DNA: TGTGCCAGCAGGGGCGCCACGGGGGTTGAGCAGTTCTTC
D: .; size: few; J: TRBJ1-1; V: TRBV7-6; CDR3: CASTPTAMNTEAFF; DNA: TGTGCCAGCACCCCGACAGCGATGAACACTGAAGCTTTCTTT
D: .; size: .; J: TRBJ2-4; V: TRBV11-1; CDR3: CASSLGEQGPNIQYF; DNA: TGTGCCAGCAGCTTAGGGGAGCAGGGGCCAAACATTCAGTACTTC